One and the same sample provided the 8 T cell receptor beta chains below, sequenced in a study of shared clonotypes between healthy human individuals. Naive-designated CD8 cells lacked CD45RO, were positively enriched for CCR7, and omitted terminally differentiated effector memory CD45RA+ cells. Repertoires were generated with immunoSEQ multiplex PCR, while TCRdb's copy carries only in-frame clones and drops some. The sample comprises about 820,000 clones, approximately 92% of which are singletons, and around 24% rests with the top ten. The sequenced sample was naive CD8+ T cells sorted from blood. These receptors originate from a man aged 25-45 years in good health.

The V call is TRBV27, the J call TRBJ2-1; 7 bases agree with TRBD2. V lost 4 bases, J lost 2 bases, and 11 bases stayed unmatched. The CDR3 is 17 residues long. Per the germline V gene, CDR1 is MNHEY and CDR2 is SMNVEV (reference sequence). CDR3 coding DNA: TGTGCCAGCAGTTCCCTAGCTACGGGAGGCACCTACAATGAGCAGTTCTTC. Protein sequence: CASSSLATGGTYNEQFF.

The chain uses TRBV7-6 and TRBJ2-7, with 7 nucleotides matching TRBD1. The germline V gene encodes CDR1 SGHVS and CDR2 FNYEAQ. The CDR3 sequence is 15 residues long. V lost 5 bases and J lost 3; bases outside the gene matches: 10. Here the CDR3 DNA reads TGTGCCAGCAGCCATGAGGGGGCCCATTTCTACGAGCAGTACTTC. Its translation: CASSHEGAHFYEQYF. Combining the CDR3 with reference TRBV7-6 and TRBJ2-7 gives the whole variable domain GAGVSQSPRYKVTKRGQDVALRCDPISGHVSLYWYRQALGQGPEFLTYFNYEAQQDKSGLPNDRFSAERPEGSISTLTIQRTEQRDSAMYRCASSHEGAHFYEQYFGPGTRLTVT.

This sequence joins TRBV5-3 and TRBJ2-3; no definite D call. TRBV5-3 is treated as an ORF (open reading frame) with a function not yet certain. Between the trimmed V and J ends, which lost 4 bases and 3 bases, there was a span of 12 bases. The CDR3 is 14 amino acids. CDR3 nucleotides: TGTGCCAGAAGCCATCCGAGAAGGACAGATACGCAGTATTTT. This sequence encodes CARSHPRRTDTQYF.

This clone came up once. The chain uses TRBV11-2 and TRBJ2-3; TRBD2 matches 9 bases. The CDR3 totals 16 residues. V lost 3 bases to trimming and J lost 3 bases; unmatched junction nucleotides: 7. The germline CDR1 and CDR2 sequences are SGHAT and FQNNGV. The CDR3 sequence: CASSFFSGRSTDTQYF. CDR3 nucleotides: TGTGCCAGCAGCTTCTTTAGCGGGAGATCGACAGATACGCAGTATTTT.

The chain combines TRBV9 with TRBJ2-1; perhaps D is TRBD1 or TRBD2 (6 bases each). V was clipped by 4 bases and J by 8 bases, with 22 bases between them. The CDR3 has 16 amino acids. Germline V gene sequence: CDR1 SGDLS, CDR2 YYNGEE. The CDR3 sequence: CASSPLGGSLPDEQFF. The CDR3 nucleotides read TGTGCCAGCAGCCCCCTCGGGGGCTCACTTCCCGATGAGCAGTTCTTC.

The chain recombines TRBV19 with TRBJ2-1; 12 bases line up with TRBD1. V shed 3 bases, J shed 2 bases, and the junction held 2 bases outside the gene matches. CDR1 LNHDA and CDR2 SQIVND come from the germline V gene (reference sequence). The CDR3 runs 16 residues. The CDR3 DNA reads TGTGCCAGTAGTATCGGGACAGGGGGCGCCTACAATGAGCAGTTCTTC. This translates into CASSIGTGGAYNEQFF.

The chain is built from TRBV7-9 and TRBJ2-2, with 8 bases identical to TRBD2. The V gene end was trimmed by 8 bases and the J gene end by 1 base; junction bases not matched to a gene: 6. From germline, CDR1 is SEHNR and CDR2 FQNEAQ (reference sequence). The CDR3 is 15 residues long. This CDR3 is CASGLAGLNTGELFF. Here the CDR3 DNA reads TGTGCCAGCGGATTAGCGGGATTGAACACCGGGGAGCTGTTTTTT.

V and J are TRBV11-2 and TRBJ1-2; 9 bases map to TRBD1. Germline CDR1 reads SGHAT; CDR2 reads FQNNGV. This CDR3 comprises 16 residues. V trimming: 4 bases; J trimming: 3 bases; junction bases outside the gene matches: 9. CDR3 residues: CASSYPGTGLDYGYTF. In DNA form, the CDR3 reads TGTGCCAGCAGCTACCCTGGGACAGGGCTCGACTATGGCTACACCTTC.